The 27 T cell receptor beta chains reported below all come from one sample, sequenced in a study of shared clonotypes between healthy human individuals. Some clones are missing from TCRdb's copy, which holds only in-frame ones; the method was immunoSEQ multiplex PCR. The data hold 450,000 to 500,000 clones, with more than 75% observed a single time. The sample was PBMCs. All receptors come from a woman aged 40 to 50 in good health. Some clones in this sample may be carry-over from other donors' samples.

The rearrangement joins TRBV6-4 to TRBJ2-2, with TRBD2 matching over 11 bases. J was trimmed by 7 bases and V by 7 bases; bases with no gene match: 8. Germline CDR1 is MRHNA and CDR2 is SNTAGT. CDR3 length: 15 amino acids. The CDR3 sequence: CASTSLAGGIGELFF. The CDR3, as DNA: TGTGCCAGCACCAGCCTAGCGGGAGGAATCGGGGAGCTGTTTTTT.

The chain is built from TRBV7-3 and TRBJ2-1; the D call may be TRBD1 or TRBD2 (5 bases each). The CDR3 has 11 amino acids. CDR1 is SGHTA, CDR2 FQGTGA, per germline. Trimming took 5 bases from V and 9 from J, leaving 8 bases between them. The DNA of the CDR3 is TGTGCCAGCAGCAAGGGACGTGAGCAGTTCTTC. Translating it yields CASSKGREQFF. Full variable domain (rest looked up from reference TRBV7-3 and TRBJ2-1): GAGVSQTPSNKVTEKGKYVELRCDPISGHTALYWYRQSLGQGPEFLIYFQGTGAADDSGLPNDRFFAVRPEGSVSTLKIQRTERGDSAVYLCASSKGREQFFGPGTRLTVL.

V gene TRBV6-1 combines with J gene TRBJ2-5, with 11 bases that match TRBD2. Unmatched junction bases numbered 4, after V lost 7 bases and J lost 3 bases. The CDR3 has 14 amino acids. From germline, CDR1 is MNHNS and CDR2 SASEGT. The CDR3 spells CASMLAGGKETQYF. In DNA, the CDR3 is TGTGCCAGCATGCTAGCGGGAGGTAAAGAGACCCAGTACTTC.

The gene calls are TRBV29-1 and TRBJ2-7, with D perhaps TRBD1 (6 bases). This CDR3 spans 13 amino acids. The V gene lost 6 bases and the J gene lost 2 bases, with 14 bases spanning the gap. Germline V gene data show CDR1 as SQVTM and CDR2 as ANQGSEA. CDR3 amino acids: CSVLRDITYEQYF. The CDR3 coding sequence is TGCAGCGTGCTCCGGGACATAACCTACGAGCAGTACTTC.

The gene calls are TRBV7-2 and TRBJ1-5, with D possibly being TRBD1 (5 bases). Germline CDR1 is SGHTA and CDR2 is FQGNSA. The V end lost 1 base, the J end lost 7 bases, and 8 bases lay between the germline ends. The CDR3 covers 13 residues. The CDR3 sequence: CASSLGGGQPQHF. The DNA for the CDR3 is TGTGCCAGCAGCTTAGGTGGGGGGCAGCCCCAGCATTTT.

The V call is TRBV11-3, the J call TRBJ2-3; D not resolved. The CDR3 has 14 residues. V was trimmed by 1 base and J by 4 bases, leaving 9 bases between them. CDR1 SGHNT and CDR2 YENEEA come from the germline V gene. CDR3 in amino acids: CASSLGRTSDTQYF. The CDR3 DNA follows: TGTGCCAGCAGCTTAGGGCGGACCTCAGATACGCAGTATTTT.

The chain joins TRBV5-1 to TRBJ2-7; 12 bases map to TRBD2. The ends lost 4 bases at V and 3 bases at J; junction bases unmatched: 11. Germline CDR1 SGHRS, CDR2 YFSETQ. The CDR3 covers 17 residues. The CDR3: CASSPFRTSGTFYEQYF. CDR3 DNA sequence: TGCGCCAGCAGCCCTTTCCGGACTAGCGGGACGTTCTACGAGCAGTACTTC.

At least ten counts were recorded for this clone. The gene calls are TRBV28 and TRBJ2-1; 11 nucleotides align to TRBD2. This CDR3 has 15 residues. Germline V CDR1 and CDR2: MDHEN, SYDVKM. J was trimmed by 2 bases and V by 8 bases; bases with no gene match: 5. CDR3 loop: CASLAGGKTYNEQFF. The CDR3 DNA reads TGTGCCAGCTTAGCGGGAGGGAAGACCTACAATGAGCAGTTCTTC.

V usage is TRBV30 and J usage is TRBJ2-3, with TRBD2 matching over 12 bases. V was pared by 0 bases and J by 8 bases, with 6 bases of the junction left unmatched. Germline V gives CDR1 GTSNPN, CDR2 SVGIG (reference sequence). The CDR3 consists of 15 residues. CDR3 amino acids: CAWSVASGRAGTQYF. CDR3 DNA sequence: TGTGCCTGGAGTGTGGCTAGCGGGAGGGCCGGTACGCAGTATTTT.

The J gene is TRBJ1-5, the V gene TRBV4-1; TRBD1 matches at 7 bases. The J segment lost 3 bases and the V segment lost 0 bases, leaving 2 bases of the junction unmatched. This CDR3 contains 15 residues. Germline V gene lookup returns CDR1 MGHRA and CDR2 YSYEKL. CDR3 residues: CASSQEDRPNQPQHF. In DNA, the CDR3 is TGCGCCAGCAGCCAAGAGGACAGGCCCAATCAGCCCCAGCATTTT.

This clone was counted a single time. The V call is TRBV30, the J call TRBJ1-4; TRBD1 agrees at 8 bases. The CDR3 runs 13 residues. With V trimmed by 0 bases and J by 7 bases, 1 base remained unmatched. CDR1 is GTSNPN and CDR2 is SVGIG in the germline V gene (reference sequence). Here the CDR3 DNA reads TGTGCCTGGAGTGTAACAGGGGGTGAAAAACTGTTTTTT. Its protein is CAWSVTGGEKLFF.

The chain uses TRBV27 and TRBJ1-1; possible D gene TRBD1, 6 bases. From germline, CDR1 is MNHEY and CDR2 SMNVEV (reference sequence). The CDR3 is 15 residues long. With 0 bases removed from V and 4 bases from J, the gap between germline ends came to 12 bases. CDR3 nucleotides: TGTGCCAGCAGTTTATCCCCGCAGGGGAGCACTGAAGCTTTCTTT. Its protein product is CASSLSPQGSTEAFF.

CDR3 in amino acids: CASSPDSYTEAFF. Here the CDR3 DNA reads TGCGCCAGCAGCCCGGACAGCTACACTGAAGCTTTCTTT. The chain couples TRBV5-1 to TRBJ1-1; TRBD1 might be the D (6 bases). This CDR3 spans 13 amino acids. Trimming took off 4 bases at V and 3 bases at J, with 10 bases between the two ends. Germline V gene lookup returns CDR1 SGHRS and CDR2 YFSETQ.

This chain uses TRBV7-3 with TRBJ2-1; 11 bases agree with TRBD2. V dropped 5 bases and J dropped 5; count of bases not matched to a gene: 5. The CDR3 loop spans 15 amino acids. The V gene's germline CDR1 is SGHTA and CDR2 FQGTGA. The CDR3 DNA reads as TGTGCCAGCAGCGCAGCTAGCGGGAGGCACAATGAGCAGTTCTTC. Amino acid sequence: CASSAASGRHNEQFF.

As concerns this clone: This sequence may be a read error, since a much larger clone differs from it by one base. The chain combines TRBV30 with TRBJ1-5; D may be TRBD1 (6 bases). Per germline, CDR1 GTSNPN and CDR2 SVGIG (reference sequence). The length of the CDR3 is 16 residues. CDR3: CAWGVGGDYSNQPQHF. The CDR3 coding sequence is TGTGCCTGGGGTGTAGGGGGTGACTATAGCAATCAGCCCCAGCATTTT.

This clone counts as medium-sized (0.01 to 0.1%). The genes are TRBV9 and TRBJ2-1; D gene uncertain. Per the germline V gene, CDR1 is SGDLS and CDR2 is YYNGEE. The CDR3 spans 13 residues. V was trimmed by 0 bases and J by 5 bases, leaving 6 bases between them. CDR3 bases: TGTGCCAGCAGCGTAGGCGTCAACAATGAGCAGTTCTTC. Encoded protein: CASSVGVNNEQFF.

A few counts support this clone. The chain carries TRBV7-9 and TRBJ1-5; 9 positions match TRBD1. Unmatched junction bases numbered 7, after V lost 3 bases and J lost 4 bases. The germline gives CDR1 SEHNR, CDR2 FQNEAQ (reference sequence). The CDR3 sequence is 16 residues long. This chain's CDR3 is CASSFLGQGQNQPQHF. CDR3 DNA sequence: TGTGCCAGCAGCTTTCTCGGACAGGGGCAGAATCAGCCCCAGCATTTT.

This clone was observed once. Within the sample, other DNA sequences also encode this same CDR3. The chain recombines TRBV7-3 with TRBJ1-1; D is unresolved. Germline loops: CDR1 SGHTA, CDR2 FQGTGA. The CDR3 runs 13 residues. Trimming pared 1 base from V and 0 bases from J, leaving 3 bases between. The CDR3 sequence: CASSLSLNTEAFF. DNA for the CDR3: TGTGCCAGCAGCTTAAGTCTGAACACTGAAGCTTTCTTT.

In the case of this clone: Since a far larger clone is one base different, this is likely a read error. The CDR3 protein is CASSSDSHYGQYF. CDR3 DNA: TGCGCCAGCAGCTCGGACAGTCACTACGGGCAGTACTTC. V usage is TRBV5-1 and J usage is TRBJ2-7, with D tentatively TRBD1 (6 bases). Germline CDR1 SGHRS, CDR2 YFSETQ. The CDR3 contains 13 residues.

V is TRBV27 and J is TRBJ1-2; D is perhaps TRBD1 (6 bases). Germline V gene lookup returns CDR1 MNHEY and CDR2 SMNVEV (reference sequence). Trimming took off 3 bases at V and 2 bases at J, with 13 bases between the two ends. CDR3 length: 15 residues. The CDR3 here is CASSFRRDTNYGYTF. CDR3 DNA: TGTGCCAGCAGTTTTCGGAGGGACACCAACTATGGCTACACCTTC.

Of note for this clone: The sample has other DNA sequences that encode this CDR3 too. The chain recombines TRBV5-4 with TRBJ2-7; TRBD1 matches 7 bases. J lost 1 base, V lost 4 bases, and 5 bases had no gene match. CDR3 length: 14 amino acids. Germline CDR1 is SGHNT and CDR2 is YYREEE (reference sequence). CDR3 sequence: CASSPGTDSYEQYF. DNA for the CDR3: TGTGCCAGCAGCCCCGGGACAGATTCCTACGAGCAGTACTTC.

This rearrangement joins TRBV18 to TRBJ2-6, with 7 positions matching TRBD1. The CDR3 sequence is 18 residues long. The germline V gene encodes CDR1 KGHSH and CDR2 LQKENI. With 4 bases clipped from V and 0 bases from J, the junction kept 9 bases outside the gene matches. The CDR3 spells CASSQITGVSSGANVLTF. The CDR3, as DNA: TGTGCCAGCTCACAGATTACAGGGGTATCCTCTGGGGCCAACGTCCTGACTTTC.

This chain joins TRBV7-9 and TRBJ1-1; TRBD1 might be the D (5 bases). Germline CDR1 and CDR2: SEHNR and FQNEAQ (reference sequence). Trimming took off 8 bases at V and 1 base at J, with 14 bases between the two ends. This CDR3 contains 14 residues. The CDR3 DNA is TGTGCCAGCGGCGTGGCGGGGGAGAACACTGAAGCTTTCTTT. It translates to CASGVAGENTEAFF. The full variable domain, in which reference TRBV7-9 and TRBJ1-1 provide the parts outside the CDR3, is DTGVSQNPRHKITKRGQNVTFRCDPISEHNRLYWYRQTLGQGPEFLTYFQNEAQLEKSRLLSDRFSAERPKGSFSTLEIQRTEQGDSAMYLCASGVAGENTEAFFGQGTRLTVV.

The rearrangement uses TRBV5-1 and TRBJ2-2; D remains unclear. Trimming took off 4 bases at V and 5 bases at J, with 9 bases between the two ends. CDR3 size: 13 residues. Germline V gives CDR1 SGHRS, CDR2 YFSETQ. The CDR3 loop reads CASSDTRTGELFF. The DNA of the CDR3 is TGCGCCAGCAGCGATACCAGGACCGGGGAGCTGTTTTTT.

This sequence joins TRBV4-2 and TRBJ2-5; 16 nucleotides agree with TRBD2. The CDR3 has 17 residues. V gave up 5 bases and J gave up 5 bases; unmatched junction bases: 8. Germline assignment: CDR1 LGHNA and CDR2 YNFKEQ. The CDR3 region is CASSSGTSGRAEETQYF. In nucleotides, the CDR3 is TGTGCCAGCAGCTCCGGGACTAGCGGGAGGGCTGAGGAGACCCAGTACTTC.

V and J are TRBV5-4 and TRBJ1-4; D is possibly TRBD1 (6 bases). The germline gives CDR1 SGHNT, CDR2 YYREEE (reference sequence). There are 14 residues in the CDR3. Trimming removed 4 bases from V and 5 bases from J, with 12 bases in between. In DNA, the CDR3 is TGTGCCAGCAGCATCGGACAGCAAAATGAAAAACTGTTTTTT. It yields the protein CASSIGQQNEKLFF.

The gene calls are TRBV28 and TRBJ2-1; TRBD2 matches at 10 bases. Germline CDR1 is MDHEN and CDR2 is SYDVKM. The trim removed 6 bases at V and 4 bases at J, leaving 3 bases unmatched. The CDR3 loop spans 14 amino acids. This chain's CDR3 is CASRRTSGYNEQFF. Here the CDR3 DNA reads TGTGCCAGCAGAAGGACTAGCGGATACAATGAGCAGTTCTTC.